The clone carrying this T cell receptor beta chain turned up a few times. The time point denotes: persistent/refractory GD, antithyroid drugs over 5 years with positive TRAb. Construction of the TCR library relied on RNA isolated from PBMCs. With V trimmed by 2 bases and J by 6 bases, 0 bases remained unmatched. This CDR3 has 12 amino acids. Germline-derived CDR1 and CDR2 are GTSNPN and SVGIG (reference sequence). To make TCR beta libraries, researchers used iRepertoire HTBI primers and Arm-PCR of CDR3 regions. TCRdb processed the multiplex PCR reads anew with MiXCR; each CDR3 protein has one entry. The repertoire holds more than 300,000 distinct CDR3 sequences, with approximately 25% as singletons. This entry belongs to a study of regulatory T cells in long-lasting Graves disease. Study-level background: A definition of persistent Graves' disease required over 5 years of antithyroid drugs plus positive TSH receptor antibodies.

The rearrangement uses TRBV30 and TRBJ2-2; 7 nucleotides line up with TRBD1. This specimen was peripheral blood mononuclear cells (PBMCs), taken when the disease was refractory, from a patient treated with antithyroid drugs. The source of this sequence is a woman aged 40 to 50 with Graves disease. CDR3 in amino acids: CAWSTGAGELFF. DNA of the CDR3: TGTGCCTGGAGTACAGGGGCCGGGGAGCTGTTTTTT.